The entry below gives a single T cell receptor beta chain sequence along with its context. Its antigen is currently unknown. The CDR3 runs to 15 residues. Per germline, CDR1 MDHEN and CDR2 SYDVKM. The ends were cut back, 2 bases at V and 5 bases at J, with 15 bases in the middle. This record comes from a study of cytomegalovirus exposure and HLA in healthy donors. A multiplex PCR was run with 60 Vbeta primers and 13 Jbeta primers. Produced via immunoSEQ multiplex PCR; TCRdb's table is partial and in-frame only. This table has approximately 240,000 clones, approximately 82% appearing once. Whole-study findings and limits: In an earlier analysis, productive rearrangement rates for most beta V segments clustered near 87% or 30%. Exclusion as indistinguishable affected some V segments, including TRBV6-2 and TRBV6-3. It was assumed in the presence/absence analyses that sequencing depth was roughly uniform across donors.

The sequence was obtained from a woman between 40 and 50 years old in good health and CMV-seronegative. Sequenced: PBMCs. This chain joins TRBV28 and TRBJ2-5, with a possible D match to TRBD1 (6 bases). CDR3 in amino acids: CASSLQVTGRETQYF. Written as DNA, the CDR3 is TGTGCCAGCAGTTTACAGGTGACAGGACGCGAGACCCAGTACTTC.